This is a list of T cell receptor beta chains from one sample in a study of identical twins. TCRdb itself ran the 5' RACE reads through MiXCR, one entry per CDR3 protein. The sample includes a few hundred thousand distinct CDR3 sequences, roughly 9% of them seen just once. Sequenced input: naive T cells sorted from blood. These receptors were collected from a woman in her forties or fifties in good health. Both conserved end residues are part of each CDR3. D genes are given only for firm matches. Clone sizes are given selectively: once, few, many, or a class where the clone is expanded.

.	TRBV7-9	TRBD1	TRBJ2-3	CASSLKTGWADTQYF	TGTGCCAGCAGCTTAAAGACAGGGTGGGCAGATACGCAGTATTTT
few	TRBV20-1	.	TRBJ1-2	CSASSSGYGYTF	TGCAGTGCTAGTTCGTCCGGCTATGGCTACACCTTC
.	TRBV12-3/TRBV12-4	TRBD2	TRBJ2-1	CASTDQGPSGRAYEQFF	TGTGCCAGCACCGACCAGGGGCCTAGCGGGAGGGCCTATGAGCAGTTCTTC
many	TRBV29-1	TRBD1	TRBJ1-3	CSVEEGTVRNTIYF	TGCAGCGTTGAAGAAGGGACAGTAAGAAACACCATATATTTT
few	TRBV5-1	TRBD1	TRBJ1-1	CASQTDRGRTEAFF	TGCGCCAGCCAGACGGACAGGGGGCGGACTGAAGCTTTCTTT
.	TRBV4-1	.	TRBJ2-2	CASSQASANTGELFF	TGCGCCAGCAGCCAAGCGAGCGCGAACACCGGGGAGCTGTTTTTT
.	TRBV7-8	.	TRBJ2-1	CASSLELQDLYNEQFF	TGTGCCAGCAGCTTAGAGTTGCAGGATCTCTACAATGAGCAGTTCTTC
few	TRBV15	.	TRBJ1-2	CATSPTRSNQGYTF	TGTGCCACCAGCCCCACCCGAAGTAATCAGGGCTACACCTTC
.	TRBV6-2/TRBV6-3	.	TRBJ2-1	CASRAPAGYNEQFF	TGTGCCAGCAGGGCCCCAGCGGGTTACAATGAGCAGTTCTTC
few	TRBV29-1	.	TRBJ2-7	CSVGLDWREQYF	TGCAGCGTGGGGCTGGACTGGCGGGAGCAGTACTTC
few	TRBV5-1	TRBD2	TRBJ2-3	CASSLAALSSSGRVDTQYF	TGCGCCAGCAGCTTGGCCGCACTCTCCTCTAGCGGGAGAGTGGATACGCAGTATTTT
many	TRBV20-1	.	TRBJ1-5	CSAPQGINQPQHF	TGCAGTGCGCCACAGGGAATCAATCAGCCCCAGCATTTT
few	TRBV2	TRBD2	TRBJ2-5	CASSPTSDQETQYF	TGTGCCAGCAGCCCTACTAGCGATCAAGAGACCCAGTACTTC
many	TRBV5-4	.	TRBJ2-3	CASKREESTDTQYF	TGTGCCAGCAAAAGGGAGGAGAGCACAGATACGCAGTATTTT
few	TRBV12-3/TRBV12-4	.	TRBJ2-1	CASRVYNEQFF	TGTGCCAGCAGGGTTTACAATGAGCAGTTCTTC
many	TRBV24-1	.	TRBJ2-2	CATSEGLGGELFF	TGTGCCACCAGTGAGGGCTTGGGCGGGGAGCTGTTTTTT
.	TRBV4-2	.	TRBJ2-1	CASSQVAGTENEQFF	TGTGCCAGCAGCCAAGTCGCCGGGACGGAGAATGAGCAGTTCTTC
.	TRBV30	.	TRBJ2-7	CAWLPQGSVAQYF	TGTGCCTGGCTACCGCAGGGTTCGGTCGCGCAGTACTTC
.	TRBV20-1	.	TRBJ1-3	CSARDPELGGNTIYF	TGCAGTGCTAGAGATCCCGAACTGGGAGGAAACACCATATATTTT
few	TRBV30	TRBD1	TRBJ2-1	CAWSRTGRHNEQFF	TGTGCCTGGAGTAGGACAGGGCGTCACAATGAGCAGTTCTTC
few	TRBV2	.	TRBJ2-1	CASRMLGGYNEQFF	TGTGCCAGCAGGATGTTAGGAGGTTACAATGAGCAGTTCTTC
many	TRBV7-9	.	TRBJ2-1	CASSLQGSYNEQFF	TGTGCCAGCAGCTTACAGGGCTCCTACAATGAGCAGTTCTTC